The rows below give T cell receptor beta chains drawn from one sample of a study of T cells after yellow fever vaccination. TCRdb re-called the 5' RACE reads with MiXCR, one entry per CDR3 protein. The sample records more than 110,000 distinct CDR3 sequences, 6.6% being singletons. Sequencing was performed on CD4+ T cells sorted from PBMCs, taken 10 days after the yellow fever booster vaccination. The receptors shown here come from a man aged 25-40 years who received the YFV17D yellow fever vaccine. The CDR3 runs from the conserved cysteine through the conserved F or W. The order of the fields is clone size, V gene, D gene, J gene, CDR3 DNA, CDR3 protein. D genes are given only for firm matches. Clone size appears in some rows only: once, few, many, or a class for an expanded clone.

-	TRBV20-1	TRBD2	TRBJ2-1	TGCAGTGCTAGACCCCCAACTAGCGGGAGGTCGCTTTCCTACAATGAGCAGTTCTTC	CSARPPTSGRSLSYNEQFF
many	TRBV5-1	-	TRBJ2-1	TGCGCCAGCAGCTTTTCCCTCGGGTACAATGAGCAGTTCTTC	CASSFSLGYNEQFF
many	TRBV11-2	-	TRBJ2-4	TGTGCCAGCAGCTTACCCCCCTTAGTGACCAAAAACATTCAGTACTTC	CASSLPPLVTKNIQYF
many	TRBV6-1	-	TRBJ2-2	TGTGCCAGCATCCTCGGGAATGGGGGCACCGGGGAGCTGTTTTTT	CASILGNGGTGELFF
many	TRBV7-8	-	TRBJ2-3	TGTGCCAGCAGGGCCGTTTCAGGTCTGGGCACAGATACGCAGTATTTT	CASRAVSGLGTDTQYF
many	TRBV20-1	-	TRBJ1-2	TGCAGTGCTTTTGCGGGTGGTGGCTACACCTTC	CSAFAGGGYTF
-	TRBV12-3/TRBV12-4	TRBD1	TRBJ2-3	TGTGCCAGCAGTTTAACCGGACAGGGGCGAAGGAGCACAGATACGCAGTATTTT	CASSLTGQGRRSTDTQYF
many	TRBV20-1	-	TRBJ2-3	TGCAGTGCTAGTCATCGCGCGGGCACAGATACGCAGTATTTT	CSASHRAGTDTQYF
many	TRBV20-1	TRBD2	TRBJ2-3	TGCAGTGCTGGGACTAGCGGGAGGACAGATACGCAGTATTTT	CSAGTSGRTDTQYF
-	TRBV5-8	-	TRBJ1-5	TGTGCCAGCAGCATCGACAACTATAGCAATCAGCCCCAGCATTTT	CASSIDNYSNQPQHF
many	TRBV12-3/TRBV12-4	TRBD1	TRBJ2-7	TGTGCCAGCAGCTTCCTACAGGGGGAGGTCGAGCAGTACTTC	CASSFLQGEVEQYF
many	TRBV9	-	TRBJ2-2	TGTGCCAGCAGCGCGAGACCGGGCGGATACGCGAACACCGGGGAGCTGTTTTTT	CASSARPGGYANTGELFF
few	TRBV30	TRBD1	TRBJ1-2	TGTGCCTGGAGTGTACAAGTGCGACAGGGACAAGGCTACACCTTC	CAWSVQVRQGQGYTF
few	TRBV5-1	-	TRBJ2-7	TGCGCCAGCAGCTTGGGACAGGACTTCTACGAGCAGTACTTC	CASSLGQDFYEQYF
few	TRBV6-4	-	TRBJ2-3	TGTGCCAGCAGTGATCGTCCGGTTGGAGAGGACACCAGGTGGAATACGCAGTATTTT	CASSDRPVGEDTRWNTQYF
many	TRBV7-2	-	TRBJ2-3	TGTGCCAGCAGCTTTGTGCGCACAGATACGCAGTATTTT	CASSFVRTDTQYF
many	TRBV29-1	TRBD2	TRBJ2-7	TGCAGCGTTGGAGGGACTAGCGGATACGAGCAGTACTTC	CSVGGTSGYEQYF
many	TRBV5-1	TRBD1	TRBJ2-3	TGCGCCAGCAGCCGGGACAGGAGGACAGATACGCAGTATTTT	CASSRDRRTDTQYF